The TCR beta chain described here comes from a study of blood T cell repertoires in COVID-19. Study in general: Sources were T cells, B-cell-depleted T cells, or PBMCs; the material itself was cDNA or gDNA.

This clone was found a few times. CDR1 MGHRA and CDR2 YSYEKL come from the germline V gene. V lost 0 bases, J lost 8 bases, and 11 bases stayed unmatched. This CDR3 is 17 amino acids long. As processed by the authors: Nucleated cell number was recorded as an estimate derived from reference gene primer amplification. TCRdb's copy holds only in-frame clones and misses some; the assay was immunoSEQ multiplex PCR. The V and J calls and clone size were taken over from that table, and D and trimming were inferred from the DNA. This sample has about 190,000 clones, with around nine tenths found just once. This rearrangement joins TRBV4-1 to TRBJ2-1; 9 nucleotides agree with TRBD2. Sequences were obtained from peripheral blood. This TCR was sampled from a woman between 35 and 50 years old who had recovered from COVID-19. The CDR3 nucleotides are TGCGCCAGCAGCCAAGACGGGGCTAGCGGGATGCAGGATGAGCAGTTCTTC. Amino acids: CASSQDGASGMQDEQFF.